These 22 T cell receptor beta chains were sequenced from one sample in a study of control samples from healthy donors and cancer patients. Sequencing was performed with immunoSEQ multiplex PCR; in TCRdb, only in-frame clones are kept and a portion is missing. Of 150,000 to 200,000 clones in the sample, about 91% were seen once. Sequencing used blood. The source is a woman aged 40 to 49 in good health.

This chain connects TRBV11-2 to TRBJ1-4; D call uncertain. CDR1 is SGHAT, CDR2 FQNNGV, per germline. The V gene lost 5 bases and the J gene lost 2 bases, with 6 bases spanning the gap. The CDR3 runs to 13 residues. CDR3 sequence (DNA): TGTGCCAGCAGCCCCAGGACTAATGAAAAACTGTTTTTT. Its protein is CASSPRTNEKLFF.

Only one count was recorded for this clone. This chain uses TRBV6-5 with TRBJ1-2; 7 bases fit TRBD1. V dropped 4 bases and J dropped 7; count of bases not matched to a gene: 3. The germline V gene encodes CDR1 MNHEY and CDR2 SVGAGI. The CDR3 runs 12 residues. The CDR3 here is CASSWDSRGYTF. The CDR3 DNA reads TGTGCCAGCAGTTGGGACAGCCGTGGCTACACCTTC.

The V gene is TRBV10-1, the J gene TRBJ2-1, with 7 bases identical to TRBD1. Germline trimming cut 2 bases from V and 8 bases from J; bases unmatched to any gene: 9. Germline V gene sequence: CDR1 WNHNN, CDR2 SYGVQD (reference sequence). The CDR3 extends over 15 amino acids. The CDR3 here is CASSEGSGTVDEQFF. The CDR3, as DNA: TGCGCCAGCAGTGAGGGGTCGGGGACAGTCGATGAGCAGTTCTTC.

CDR3 protein: CASSWGQGLSNSPLHF. As DNA, the CDR3 is TGTGCCAGCAGCTGGGGACAGGGCCTCTCGAATTCACCCCTCCACTTT. The J gene is TRBJ1-6, the V gene TRBV5-6, with 9 bases that match TRBD1. V was pared by 3 bases and J by 7 bases, with 8 bases of the junction left unmatched. Looked up from germline, CDR1 is SGHDT and CDR2 is YYEEEE. This CDR3 spans 16 amino acids. Filled out from reference TRBV5-6 and TRBJ1-6, the complete variable domain reads DAGVTQSPTHLIKTRGQQVTLRCSPKSGHDTVSWYQQALGQGPQFIFQYYEEEERQRGNFPDRFSGHQFPNYSSELNVNALLLGDSALYLCASSWGQGLSNSPLHFGNGTRLTVT.

This chain connects TRBV7-9 to TRBJ2-5; D not certain. V shed 3 bases and J shed 6 bases, with 5 bases lying between them. The CDR3 is made up of 11 amino acids. Germline V gives CDR1 SEHNR, CDR2 FQNEAQ (reference sequence). The CDR3 DNA reads TGTGCCAGCAGCTTCGGGCAGACCCAGTACTTC. The encoded protein is CASSFGQTQYF. Looking up the rest from reference TRBV7-9 and TRBJ2-5 gives the full variable domain: DTGVSQNPRHKITKRGQNVTFRCDPISEHNRLYWYRQTLGQGPEFLTYFQNEAQLEKSRLLSDRFSAERPKGSFSTLEIQRTEQGDSAMYLCASSFGQTQYFGPGTRLLVL.

This clone was seen a single time. V usage is TRBV14 and J usage is TRBJ1-1; D is perhaps TRBD1 (5 bases). Germline CDR1 and CDR2: SGHDN and FVKESK. The CDR3 has 15 amino acids. The V and J ends lost 1 base and 2 bases respectively, with 11 bases between them. For the CDR3, the DNA is TGTGCCAGCAGCCAAGTGAGGGGCCTAAACACTGAAGCTTTCTTT. Translation gives CASSQVRGLNTEAFF.

V usage is TRBV4-1 and J usage is TRBJ1-2, with D uncertain. Per germline, CDR1 MGHRA and CDR2 YSYEKL. The CDR3 is made up of 13 amino acids. V lost 4 bases and J lost 4, with 10 bases in between. CDR3 coding DNA: TGCGCCAGCAGCCCCGACCCTTCCTATGGCTACACCTTC. Residues: CASSPDPSYGYTF.

V is TRBV19 and J is TRBJ2-6; D is unclear. The CDR3 totals 14 residues. The V end lost 7 bases, the J end lost 4 bases, and 11 bases lay between the germline ends. Germline V gene lookup returns CDR1 LNHDA and CDR2 SQIVND (reference sequence). CDR3 residues: CASNNVFGANVLTF. CDR3 nucleotides: TGTGCCAGTAATAACGTGTTCGGGGCCAACGTCCTGACTTTC.

Concerning this clone itself: The identical CDR3 is also encoded by other nucleotide sequences in the sample. The chain employs TRBV7-9 and TRBJ2-3, with D unclear. The ends were cut back, 3 bases at V and 2 bases at J, with 3 bases in the middle. Germline assignment: CDR1 SEHNR and CDR2 FQNEAQ (reference sequence). CDR3 length: 12 residues. CDR3 sequence: CASSFSTDTQYF. The CDR3 coding sequence is TGTGCCAGCAGCTTTTCCACAGATACGCAGTATTTT.

V is TRBV27 and J is TRBJ1-2; 9 bases map to TRBD1. The germline gives CDR1 MNHEY, CDR2 SMNVEV (reference sequence). J gave up 4 bases and V 2 bases, and 8 bases lay outside the gene matches. CDR3 length: 16 residues. CDR3 residues: CASSLRGGQGFYGYTF. CDR3 DNA: TGTGCCAGCAGTTTAAGGGGAGGACAGGGGTTCTATGGCTACACCTTC.

This chain links TRBV10-2 with TRBJ1-1, with a weak D call TRBD1 (5 bases). V lost 6 bases to trimming and J lost 1 base, with 15 bases between them. The germline V gene encodes CDR1 WSHSY and CDR2 SAAADI. The CDR3 sequence is 15 residues long. Here the CDR3 reads CASSLLGTSNTEAFF. In nucleotides, the CDR3 is TGCGCCAGCAGCCTTCTCGGGACGTCGAACACTGAAGCTTTCTTT.

The V gene is TRBV12-3 or TRBV12-4, the J gene TRBJ1-4; D gene unclear. V was shortened by 7 bases and J by 0 bases, with 6 bases between the two germline ends. This CDR3 contains 13 residues. The CDR3 reads CASKESTNEKLFF. In DNA form, the CDR3 reads TGTGCCAGCAAAGAGTCAACTAATGAAAAACTGTTTTTT.

The gene calls are TRBV5-4 and TRBJ1-1; 12 bases agree with TRBD1. There are 17 residues in the CDR3. The germline CDR1 and CDR2 sequences are SGHNT and YYREEE (reference sequence). Trimming took 5 bases from V and 4 from J; bases not matched to a gene: 12. CDR3: CASSQKGQGASGTEAFF. CDR3 coding DNA: TGTGCCAGCAGTCAGAAGGGACAGGGGGCGTCGGGCACTGAAGCTTTCTTT.

This clone is a singleton in its sample. V gene TRBV1 combines with J gene TRBJ2-7; the table assigns TRBD2, which was not confirmed against the DNA. TRBV1 corresponds to a pseudogene. This CDR3 is 15 amino acids long. The CDR3 here is CTSSAPGTSSYEQYF. CDR3 nucleotide sequence: TGCACCAGCAGCGCGCCCGGGACTAGCTCCTACGAGCAGTACTTC.

The chain links TRBV6-5 to TRBJ2-1; D not certain. Trimming stripped 6 bases from V and 8 bases from J, with 11 bases between. From germline, CDR1 is MNHEY and CDR2 SVGAGI. The CDR3 consists of 12 residues. The CDR3 is CASRGRTDEQFF. The CDR3 nucleotides read TGTGCCAGCAGGGGCCGGACCGATGAGCAGTTCTTC.

The chain joins TRBV6-6 to TRBJ2-7, with 7 bases aligning to TRBD2. Germline CDR1 and CDR2: MNHNY and SVGAGI (reference sequence). CDR3 length: 14 amino acids. V was pared by 5 bases and J by 2 bases, with 6 bases of the junction left unmatched. The CDR3 is CASSAPGGAYEQYF. The CDR3 nucleotides read TGTGCCAGCAGTGCCCCTGGGGGGGCCTACGAGCAGTACTTC.

DNA for the CDR3: TGTGCCATCAGCCCGGGACAGGGGACAGATACGCAGTATTTT. As protein: CAISPGQGTDTQYF. The rearrangement links TRBV10-3 to TRBJ2-3; 10 bases are a match to TRBD1. CDR1 is ENHRY and CDR2 is SYGVKD in the germline V gene. The CDR3 is 14 amino acids. The junction had 3 bases not matched to a gene; V was cut back by 6 bases and J by 3 bases.

V usage is TRBV7-8 and J usage is TRBJ2-3; unclear D gene. This CDR3 has 15 amino acids. Deletions cut 3 bases from V and 3 bases from J, with 13 bases between. Germline CDR1 is SGHVS and CDR2 is FQNEAQ. CDR3 DNA sequence: TGTGCCAGCAGCTTTAGAGCCCTGGGTACAGATACGCAGTATTTT. Translating it yields CASSFRALGTDTQYF.

The rearrangement links TRBV7-2 to TRBJ2-1; 13 bases are a match to TRBD2. V lost 3 bases, J lost 8 bases, and 7 bases stayed unmatched. The CDR3 loop spans 16 amino acids. From germline, CDR1 is SGHTA and CDR2 FQGNSA. CDR3: CASSFRTSGGVDEQFF. Here the CDR3 DNA reads TGTGCCAGCAGCTTCCGGACTAGCGGGGGCGTCGATGAGCAGTTCTTC.

V usage is TRBV3-1 (or the pseudogene TRBV3-2) and J usage is TRBJ2-7, with 9 bases fitting TRBD2. CDR1 and CDR2 from the germline V gene are LGHDT and YNNKEL (reference sequence). This CDR3 has 15 amino acids. Trimming cost V 1 base and J 2 bases; bases outside gene matches: 3. The CDR3, as DNA: TGTGCCAGCAGCCAAGTGCTAGCGGGGCCCTACGAGCAGTACTTC. Translation gives CASSQVLAGPYEQYF.

The rearrangement links TRBV2 to TRBJ2-3; the match to TRBD2 covers 12 bases. V lost 8 bases, J lost 5 bases, and 11 bases stayed unmatched. There are 16 residues in the CDR3. CDR1 and CDR2 from the germline V gene are SNHLY and FYNNEI. This CDR3 is CASAHPLAGGQDTQYF. CDR3 nucleotide sequence: TGTGCCAGCGCCCACCCCCTAGCGGGGGGGCAAGATACGCAGTATTTT.

The J gene is TRBJ2-3, the V gene TRBV6-6; unclear D gene. The CDR3 contains 14 residues. The V and J ends lost 7 bases and 0 bases respectively, with 11 bases between them. Germline values: CDR1 MNHNY, CDR2 SVGAGI (reference sequence). The CDR3 here is CASNRLASTDTQYF. In nucleotides, the CDR3 is TGTGCCAGCAATAGGCTCGCAAGCACAGATACGCAGTATTTT.